Included here is one TCR beta chain sequence, with context. The antigen is unknown. The table came from immunoSEQ multiplex PCR; TCRdb's copy has only in-frame clones and leaves some out. There are roughly 2.4 million clones in the sample; approximately 94% occur only once, and more than 0.1% lies in the top ten. The data belong to a study of shared clonotypes between healthy human individuals. About the study: Three plates each covered CD4 naive and memory; CD8 naive two, CD8 memory one. General study points: Donor clonotype sharing was expected to depend on sequencing depth. Estimated richness was generally greater in naive than memory subsets. Some naive CD4 clonotypes, 5% to 5.5%, turned up in common across several donors.

V gave up 6 bases and J gave up 0 bases, with 17 bases separating them. CDR3 length equals 16 residues. CDR1 and CDR2 (germline): LNHDA, SQIVND (reference sequence). V is TRBV19 and J is TRBJ1-1; D is perhaps TRBD1 (5 bases). The sequencing sample was made of naive CD4+ T cells sorted from blood. Subset of the sample: CD45RA+ positively selected. This clonotype originated in a young man in good health. The CDR3 DNA reads TGTGCCAGTAGGGGGAGGAAGGGGACGGTGAACACTGAAGCTTTCTTT. Translation gives CASRGRKGTVNTEAFF. The full variable domain, completed using reference TRBV19 and TRBJ1-1, is DGGITQSPKYLFRKEGQNVTLSCEQNLNHDAMYWYRQDPGQGLRLIYYSQIVNDFQKGDIAEGYSVSREKKESFPLTVTSAQKNPTAFYLCASRGRKGTVNTEAFFGQGTRLTVV.